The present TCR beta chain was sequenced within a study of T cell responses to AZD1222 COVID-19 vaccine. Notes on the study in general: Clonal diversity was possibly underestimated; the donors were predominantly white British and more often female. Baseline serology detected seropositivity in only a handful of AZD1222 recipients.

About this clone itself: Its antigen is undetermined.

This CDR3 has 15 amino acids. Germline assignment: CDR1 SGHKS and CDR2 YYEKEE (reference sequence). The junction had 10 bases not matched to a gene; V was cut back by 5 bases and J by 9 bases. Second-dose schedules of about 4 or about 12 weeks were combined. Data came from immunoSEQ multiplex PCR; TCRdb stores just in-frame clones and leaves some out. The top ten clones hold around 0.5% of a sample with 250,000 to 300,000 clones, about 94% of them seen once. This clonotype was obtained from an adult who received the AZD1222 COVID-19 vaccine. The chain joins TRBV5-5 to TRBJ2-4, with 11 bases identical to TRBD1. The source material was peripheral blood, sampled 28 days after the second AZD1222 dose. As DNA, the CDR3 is TGTGCCAGCAGTCCCGCGGGAGGGACAGGGGGCATTCAGTACTTC. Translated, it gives CASSPAGGTGGIQYF.